This entry features one T cell receptor beta chain sequence. What it binds is unknown. V was cut by 3 bases and J by 6 bases, with 15 bases left in between. CDR3 length: 14 amino acids. Germline CDR1 LGHDT, CDR2 YNNKEL (reference sequence). This specimen belongs to a study of T cell responses to AZD1222 COVID-19 vaccine. Second-dose schedules of about 4 or about 12 weeks were combined. Measured with immunoSEQ multiplex PCR; TCRdb has only the in-frame clones, and not every one. The table includes about 120,000 clones, about 90% detected once. General study findings and limits: Reportedly, close to half of spike-specific TCRs are directed against unmutated variant regions. Baseline antibody screening turned up just six or seven seropositive AZD1222 recipients. In a largely white British group with more females than males, clonal diversity was possibly underestimated.

The sequence came from an adult who received the AZD1222 COVID-19 vaccine. This chain connects TRBV3-1 (or the pseudogene TRBV3-2) to TRBJ2-7, with D maybe TRBD1 (6 bases). Source: peripheral blood, taken 28 days after the second AZD1222 dose. Here the CDR3 reads CASSHGTLEFEQYF. CDR3 nucleotides: TGTGCCAGCAGCCATGGGACATTGGAGTTCGAGCAGTACTTC.